There are a few counts of the clone carrying this TCR beta chain. The antigen is unknown. Trimming stripped 9 bases from V and 1 base from J, with 11 bases between. The CDR3 is 13 amino acids. CDR1 and CDR2 (germline): PRHDT, FYEKMQ (reference sequence). A modified ARM-PCR protocol with three rounds of nested PCR amplified TCRbeta. TCRdb re-called the multiplex PCR reads with MiXCR, one entry per CDR3 protein. The sample records over 100,000 distinct CDR3 sequences, roughly 77% being singletons. RNA was extracted from bulk tissue without any cell sorting. The entry originates in a study of tumor and adjacent non-tumor tissue in lung cancer. Points from the study as a whole: Tumor tissue had significantly higher TCR diversity than normal lung.

V and J are TRBV13 and TRBJ2-3; perhaps D is TRBD1 or TRBD2 (5 bases each). The receptor was derived from a woman aged 55-69 years with non-small cell lung cancer. Material for sequencing was lung tumor tissue. The CDR3 reads CASTLGRTDTQYF. The CDR3 region has the DNA TGTGCCAGTACTCTGGGACGCACAGATACGCAGTATTTT.